This passage covers 27 T cell receptor beta chains from one sample sequenced in a study of tumor-infiltrating lymphocytes in primary liver carcinoma. Unsorted whole blood supplied the blood RNA, and germline DNA was isolated too. Making TCR beta cDNA involved 400 to 600 ng total RNA and a constant-region primer. Three nested multiplex PCR rounds, a slightly modified ARM-PCR, produced the libraries for TCR beta. The first two PCR rounds, approximately 10 cycles each, used TRBV1-TRBV30 forward primers and a C-beta reverse primer. TCRdb processed the multiplex PCR reads anew with MiXCR; each CDR3 protein has one entry. There are 310,000 or so distinct CDR3 sequences in the sample; approximately 54% occur only once, and about 17% lies in the top ten. Input material: peripheral blood. These receptors were obtained from a woman in her 30s with primary liver carcinoma and hepatitis B virus infection.

This clonotype was counted between two and nine times. The rearrangement links TRBV10-3 to TRBJ2-2; D possibly matches TRBD1 or TRBD2 (5 bases each). V was pared by 6 bases and J by 0 bases, with 11 bases between. The CDR3 is 15 amino acids. Germline lookup yields CDR1 ENHRY and CDR2 SYGVKD. CDR3 region: CAISRDGANTGELFF. CDR3 DNA: TGTGCCATCAGCCGGGACGGTGCGAACACCGGGGAGCTGTTTTTT.

The chain joins TRBV12-3 or TRBV12-4 to TRBJ2-7; D call uncertain. There are 15 residues in the CDR3. V lost 5 bases, J lost 5 bases, and 19 bases lay in between. The CDR3 DNA sequence: TGTGCCAGCAGTACCCAGTGGTATGCCGTCCACGAGCAGTACTTC. It specifies CASSTQWYAVHEQYF.

Remarks on this clonotype: Germline is not matched at one junction end, which may reflect a read error. The rearrangement links TRBV11-3 to TRBJ2-1; TRBD2 might be the D (6 bases). Germline lookup yields CDR1 SGHNT and CDR2 YENEEA. The CDR3 is 15 residues long. Here the CDR3 reads CARSPSGVTYNEQFF. The CDR3 nucleotides are TGTGCCAGAAGCCCCTCGGGGGTTACCTACAATGAGCAGTTCTTT.

Of note for this clonotype: Sequence at one end of the junction differs from germline and may be a read error. The chain joins TRBV12-5 to TRBJ2-2; maybe TRBD2 (5 bases). There are 16 residues in the CDR3. Germline V gene data show CDR1 as LGHNT and CDR2 as FRNRAP. The CDR3 spells CASGLGGSFGTGELYF. CDR3 sequence (DNA): TGTGCTAGTGGTTTGGGAGGGAGCTTCGGCACCGGGGAGCTGTATTTT. Variable domain in full (rest from reference TRBV12-5 and TRBJ2-2): DARVTQTPRHKVTEMGQEVTMRCQPILGHNTVFWYRQTMMQGLELLAYFRNRAPLDDSGMPKDRFSAEMPDATLATLKIQPSEPRDSAVYFCASGLGGSFGTGELYFGEGSRLTVL.

This clonotype was recorded many times. The rearrangement uses TRBV11-3 and TRBJ2-1; possibly TRBD1 for D (6 bases). The CDR3 totals 19 residues. The V gene lost 2 bases and the J gene lost 7 bases, with 27 bases spanning the gap. Germline V gene sequence: CDR1 SGHNT, CDR2 YENEEA. The CDR3 DNA follows: TGTGCCAGCAGCTTATACAACCTGGGTAGGACTTCTAGGGGGAATGAGCAGTTCTTC. As protein: CASSLYNLGRTSRGNEQFF. The full variable domain, in which reference TRBV11-3 and TRBJ2-1 provide the parts outside the CDR3, is EAGVVQSPRYKIIEKKQPVAFWCNPISGHNTLYWYLQNLGQGPELLIRYENEEAVDDSQLPKDRFSAERLKGVDSTLKIQPAELGDSAVYLCASSLYNLGRTSRGNEQFFGPGTRLTVL.

As to this clonotype: At one end, the junction sequence differs from germline, possibly due to a read error. The chain combines TRBV11-1 with TRBJ1-2, with D unresolved. The CDR3 runs 13 residues. The V gene's germline CDR1 is SGHAT and CDR2 FQDESV (reference sequence). Here the CDR3 reads CATNIGGRVGYIF. The DNA for the CDR3 is TGTGCCACCAATATTGGCGGAAGGGTTGGCTACATCTTC.

The chain has TRBV5-1 and TRBJ1-2; D uncertain. V lost 4 bases, J lost 5 bases, and 18 bases lay in between. CDR3 length: 15 amino acids. Germline V gives CDR1 SGHRS, CDR2 YFSETQ. The CDR3 sequence: CASSPDPSQVYGYTF. CDR3 coding DNA: TGCGCCAGCAGCCCCGACCCTTCCCAGGTTTATGGCTACACCTTC.

Notes on this clonotype: At one end, the junction sequence differs from germline, possibly due to a read error. This rearrangement joins TRBV4-2 to TRBJ1-2, with D possibly matching TRBD1 (5 bases). Per the germline V gene, CDR1 is LGHNA and CDR2 is YNFKEQ. The CDR3 spans 14 residues. The CDR3 region has the DNA TGTACCAGCAGCCAAGATACGGGGCTATATGGCTACACCTTC. It encodes CTSSQDTGLYGYTF.

V and J are TRBV19 and TRBJ1-5; no definite D call. CDR3 length: 12 residues. V was trimmed by 8 bases and J by 10 bases, leaving 15 bases between them. CDR1 is LNHDA and CDR2 is SQIVND in the germline V gene (reference sequence). The DNA for the CDR3 is TGTGCCAGTCACCCTCGGACCGGCCCCCAGCATTTT. It specifies CASHPRTGPQHF.

This clonotype was detected once. One end of the junction fails to match germline, which may point to a read error. The chain recombines TRBV5-1 with TRBJ2-5, with 7 bases lining up with TRBD1. The CDR3 is 14 amino acids. Germline V gene lookup returns CDR1 SGHRS and CDR2 YFSETQ. The CDR3 coding sequence is TGCACCAGCAGCTTGGGACAGACCCAAGAGACCCAGTACTTC. The encoded protein is CTSSLGQTQETQYF.

This clonotype was seen once. The junction does not match germline at one end; this may be a read error. The rearrangement links TRBV12-3 or TRBV12-4 to TRBJ2-2; 8 nucleotides agree with TRBD2. This CDR3 is built from 15 residues. The CDR3 nucleotides are TGTGCCGGCAGTCGAAGCGGGGGTTACACCGGGGAACTGTTTTTT. It is translated as CAGSRSGGYTGELFF.

Points on this clonotype: A much larger clone lies a single base off, so this may be a read error. The DNA of the CDR3 is TGTGCCAGCACCCCACAGGGGGGAGGCCCAAAGAAGACGCAGTATTTT. This translates into CASTPQGGGPKKTQYF. The gene calls are TRBV12-3 or TRBV12-4 and TRBJ2-3, with 8 bases that match TRBD1. This CDR3 has 16 residues. V lost 7 bases and J lost 9; bases outside the gene matches: 18.

Ten or more counts support this clonotype. The chain combines TRBV4-3 with TRBJ2-7; TRBD2 matches 7 bases. CDR1 and CDR2 from the germline V gene are LGHNA and YSLEER. V shed 4 bases, J shed 6 bases, and the junction held 6 bases outside the gene matches. The CDR3 covers 13 residues. The CDR3 reads CASSRGLDGEQYF. Written as DNA, the CDR3 is TGCGCCAGCAGCCGAGGACTAGACGGCGAGCAGTACTTC.

In its sample, this clonotype was seen a few times. This chain connects TRBV28 to TRBJ1-5; D possibly corresponds to TRBD1 (5 bases). CDR3 length: 16 amino acids. Trimming stripped 6 bases from V and 2 bases from J, with 17 bases between. From germline, CDR1 is MDHEN and CDR2 SYDVKM. The CDR3 spells CASSLTGRGGNQPQHF. Here the CDR3 DNA reads TGTGCCAGCAGCCTAACAGGAAGGGGAGGCAATCAGCCCCAGCATTTT.

The chain employs TRBV29-1 and TRBJ2-7, with D uncertain. The CDR3 length is 12 residues. The germline gives CDR1 SQVTM, CDR2 ANQGSEA. The CDR3 nucleotides read TGCATCGTCGGGCAAGTAGCCTACGAGCAGTACTTC. Amino acids: CIVGQVAYEQYF.

Worth noting for this clonotype: A read error may be the cause here, since a much bigger clone is one base away. This chain joins TRBV29-1 and TRBJ1-2; 10 bases are a match to TRBD1. Losses at the gene ends were 6 bases for V and 7 bases for J; bases not matched to a gene: 5. Per the germline V gene, CDR1 is SQVTM and CDR2 is ANQGSEA. The CDR3 length is 12 residues. The CDR3 coding sequence is TGCAGCGTCCTGGACAGGGGGGTTGGCTACACCTTC. Its protein is CSVLDRGVGYTF.

In the case of this clonotype: Germline and junction disagree at one end, which may indicate a read error. V and J are TRBV2 and TRBJ2-7, with 7 bases lining up with TRBD2. Germline lookup yields CDR1 SNHLY and CDR2 FYNNEI. This CDR3 spans 14 amino acids. The CDR3 loop is CASSEEAGPYEQYF. CDR3 sequence (DNA): TGTGCCAGTAGTGAGGAAGCGGGACCCTACGAGCAGTACTTC.

This clonotype was seen only a few times. The V call is TRBV7-9, the J call TRBJ1-1; the D is unclear. Germline V gene sequence: CDR1 SEHNR, CDR2 FQNEAQ (reference sequence). V was cut by 1 base and J by 7 bases, with 4 bases left in between. The CDR3 runs 11 residues. The CDR3 coding sequence is TGTGCCAGCAGCTTAGGCGGTGAAGCTTTCTTT. Its protein is CASSLGGEAFF.

The rearrangement links TRBV11-2 to TRBJ2-7, with D possibly TRBD1 on 6 matching bases. Germline-derived CDR1 and CDR2 are SGHAT and FQNNGV. Trimming took off 2 bases at V and 3 bases at J, with 14 bases between the two ends. The CDR3 contains 15 residues. CDR3 protein: CASSLTRGSCYEQYF. Written as DNA, the CDR3 is TGTGCCAGCAGCTTAACTAGGGGGAGCTGCTACGAGCAGTACTTC.

As to this clonotype: A clone one base away is much larger, so this may be a read error. The chain recombines TRBV29-1 with TRBJ2-1; D is unresolved. Germline loops: CDR1 SQVTM, CDR2 ANQGSEA. The length of the CDR3 is 11 residues. V lost 7 bases and J lost 4, with 8 bases in between. The CDR3 reads CSEKEYNEQFF. Here the CDR3 DNA reads TGCAGCGAGAAGGAGTACAATGAGCAGTTCTTC.

CDR3 nucleotides: TGTGCCAGCAACTACGACAGGGGTCGGGCTTTCTTT. The encoded protein is CASNYDRGRAFF. The genes are TRBV5-4 and TRBJ1-1; 8 nucleotides align to TRBD1. Germline-derived CDR1 and CDR2 are SGHNT and YYREEE (reference sequence). After removal of 6 bases from V and 11 bases from J, the junction contained 9 bases not matched to a gene. This CDR3 is 12 amino acids long.

CDR3 residues: CASSLFGGHSGGKYTEAFF. In nucleotides, the CDR3 is TGTGCCAGCAGTTTGTTCGGGGGACATTCAGGGGGCAAGTACACTGAAGCTTTCTTT. The J gene is TRBJ1-1, the V gene TRBV12-3 or TRBV12-4; 8 nucleotides align to TRBD1. This CDR3 is built from 19 residues. Trimming cost V 3 bases and J 3 bases; bases outside gene matches: 18.

This clonotype is a singleton in its sample. Compared with germline, one end of the junction differs, possibly owing to a read error. The CDR3 DNA reads as TGTCCCAGCAGCTTGCTAGCGGGAGGGGTAGATACGCAGTATTTT. Protein product: CPSSLLAGGVDTQYF. The chain recombines TRBV7-8 with TRBJ2-3, with 12 bases identical to TRBD2. Germline V gene lookup returns CDR1 SGHVS and CDR2 FQNEAQ. The CDR3 has 15 residues.

Of note for this clonotype: Compared with germline, one end of the junction differs, possibly owing to a read error. The chain has TRBV5-5 and TRBJ2-3; D remains ambiguous. CDR1 is SGHKS and CDR2 is YYEKEE in the germline V gene (reference sequence). The CDR3 spans 11 residues. In DNA form, the CDR3 reads TGTGGCAGCAGCTTGGAAGATACGCAGTATTTT. Residues: CGSSLEDTQYF.

Details on this clonotype: One end of the junction is discordant with germline, which a read error may explain. The rearrangement links TRBV11-1 to TRBJ2-7; a weak D match, TRBD2 (5 bases). Germline V gene sequence: CDR1 SGHAT, CDR2 FQDESV (reference sequence). The CDR3 runs to 14 residues. CDR3 bases: TGTGGCAGCAGCTCGCCGGAGAGGGTTCATCAGCAGTACTTC. Its protein product is CGSSSPERVHQQYF.

Remarks on this clonotype: The junction departs from germline at one end; a sequencing error may be responsible. The chain uses TRBV11-2 and TRBJ2-7, with 11 bases aligning to TRBD2. The CDR3 is made up of 20 amino acids. CDR1 SGHAT and CDR2 FQNNGV come from the germline V gene. The CDR3 loop reads CTSNLREGRTSGLSSYEQYF. CDR3 DNA: TGTACCAGCAACTTGAGGGAGGGGAGGACTAGCGGGCTCAGCTCCTACGAGCAGTACTTC.

The V and J genes are TRBV12-3 or TRBV12-4 and TRBJ2-7; weak D call: TRBD2 (6 bases). The CDR3 spans 13 residues. V was clipped by 7 bases and J by 2 bases, with 12 bases between them. The CDR3 loop is CASTLGGPYEQYF. The CDR3 coding sequence is TGTGCCAGCACCTTGGGGGGTCCCTACGAGCAGTACTTC.